The source of this TCR beta chain is a study of T cells after yellow fever vaccination. The overall study: Preparation of fractions with low cell numbers was performed using SMART-Seq v4 Ultra Low Input. Study outcomes and limitations: The study noted that FACS-sorted repertoires could contain abundant clonotypes contaminating from the bulk population. Clonotypes shared by both compartments, CD4 and CD8, made up a small share.

Per the germline V gene, CDR1 is SGHVS and CDR2 is FNYEAQ. The CDR3 totals 16 residues. The V end was cut by 4 bases, the J end by 1 base, with 15 bases between. This clonotype came up many times. Antigen unknown. As TCR cDNA was made by 5'RACE template switching, a universal primer site and UMIs were added. Each CDR3 protein gets one entry after TCRdb re-called the 5' RACE reads with MiXCR. In the table there are about 260,000 distinct CDR3 sequences, roughly 4% of which are singletons. The receptor's source is a man between 18 and 29 years old who received the YFV17D yellow fever vaccine. The source material was PBMCs, sampled 15 days after the yellow fever booster vaccination. This chain joins TRBV7-6 and TRBJ2-3; tentatively, D is TRBD2 (7 bases). As DNA, the CDR3 is TGTGCCAGCAGCTCCCCGAGGGGGGGGGGCACAGATACGCAGTATTTT. It specifies CASSSPRGGGTDTQYF.